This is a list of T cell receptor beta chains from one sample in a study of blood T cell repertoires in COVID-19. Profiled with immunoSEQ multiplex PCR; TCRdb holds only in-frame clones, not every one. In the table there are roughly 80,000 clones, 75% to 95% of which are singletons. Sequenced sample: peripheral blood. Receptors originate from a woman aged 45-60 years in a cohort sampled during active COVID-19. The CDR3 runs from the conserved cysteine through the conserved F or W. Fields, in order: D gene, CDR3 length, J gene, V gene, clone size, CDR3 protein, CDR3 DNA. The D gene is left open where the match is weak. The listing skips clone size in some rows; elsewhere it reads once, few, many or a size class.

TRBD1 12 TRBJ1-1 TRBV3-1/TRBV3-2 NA CASSHGDSEAFF TGTGCCAGCAGCCATGGGGACAGTGAAGCTTTCTTT
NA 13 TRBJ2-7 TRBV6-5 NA CASSKAPSYEQYF TGTGCCAGCAGCAAAGCTCCCTCCTACGAGCAGTACTTC
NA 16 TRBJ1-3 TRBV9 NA CASSVDAVVSGNTIYF TGTGCCAGCAGCGTAGACGCAGTCGTCTCTGGAAACACCATATATTTT
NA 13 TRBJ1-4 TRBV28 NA CASSFRANEKLFF TGTGCCAGCAGTTTTCGGGCTAATGAAAAACTGTTTTTT
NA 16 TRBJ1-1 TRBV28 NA CASYSYLGAPNTEAFF TGTGCCAGCTACAGTTATTTGGGGGCCCCGAACACTGAAGCTTTCTTT
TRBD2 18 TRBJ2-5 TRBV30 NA CAWIPSNLAGGLQETQYF TGTGCCTGGATCCCCTCTAACCTAGCGGGGGGGCTCCAAGAGACCCAGTACTTC
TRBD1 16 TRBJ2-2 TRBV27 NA CASSLFGQGNTGELFF TGTGCCAGCAGTTTATTCGGACAGGGAAACACCGGGGAGCTGTTTTTT
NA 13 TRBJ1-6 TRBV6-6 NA CASSREPPRPLHF TGTGCCAGCAGTCGGGAGCCCCCAAGGCCCCTCCACTTT
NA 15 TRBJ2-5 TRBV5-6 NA CASSLIVQGAETQYF TGTGCCAGCAGCTTGATTGTCCAGGGTGCGGAGACCCAGTACTTC
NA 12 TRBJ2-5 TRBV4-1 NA CASSRRGETQYF TGCGCCAGCAGCCGAAGGGGGGAGACCCAGTACTTC
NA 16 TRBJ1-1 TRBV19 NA CASSIALGSMNTEAFF TGTGCCAGTAGTATAGCTCTAGGCAGCATGAACACTGAAGCTTTCTTT
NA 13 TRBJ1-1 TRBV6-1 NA CASSEDRLAEAFF TGTGCCAGCAGTGAAGACAGGCTCGCTGAAGCTTTCTTT
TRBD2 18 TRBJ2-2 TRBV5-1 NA CASSPIGAGGESTGELFF TGCGCCAGCAGCCCGATCGGAGCGGGAGGGGAGAGCACCGGGGAGCTGTTTTTT
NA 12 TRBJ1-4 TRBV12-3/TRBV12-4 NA CASSYTDEKLFF TGTGCCAGCAGTTATACGGATGAAAAACTGTTTTTT
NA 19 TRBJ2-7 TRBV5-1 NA CASSLSWGVLRGGSYEQYF TGCGCCAGCAGCTTGTCATGGGGGGTACTACGGGGTGGGTCCTACGAGCAGTACTTC
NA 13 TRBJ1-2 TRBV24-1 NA CATSRGANYGYTF TGTGCCACCAGCAGGGGAGCTAACTATGGCTACACCTTC
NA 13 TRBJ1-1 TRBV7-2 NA CASSLEQGYGAFF TGTGCCAGCAGCTTAGAACAGGGTTATGGAGCTTTCTTT
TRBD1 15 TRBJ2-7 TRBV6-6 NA CASSYTGGLYYEQYF TGTGCCAGCAGTTACACAGGGGGTCTATACTACGAGCAGTACTTC
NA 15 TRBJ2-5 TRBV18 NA CASSPRYLPGETQYF TGTGCCAGCTCACCAAGGTACCTACCGGGAGAGACCCAGTACTTC
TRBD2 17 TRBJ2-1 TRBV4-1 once CASSPTSGGLTYNEQFF TGCGCCAGCAGCCCAACTAGCGGGGGGTTAACCTACAATGAGCAGTTCTTC
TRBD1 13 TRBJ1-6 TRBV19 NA CASEGQGNSPLHF TGTGCCAGTGAGGGACAGGGGAATTCACCCCTCCACTTT
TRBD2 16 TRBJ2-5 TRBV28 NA CASSLFRGVRVETQYF TGTGCCAGCAGTCTCTTCCGGGGGGTTCGGGTAGAGACCCAGTACTTC
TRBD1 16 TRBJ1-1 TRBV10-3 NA CAISERTGIMNTEAFF TGTGCCATCAGTGAGCGGACAGGAATCATGAACACTGAAGCTTTCTTT
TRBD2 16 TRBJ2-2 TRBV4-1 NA CASSPDSGGIGGELFF TGCGCCAGCAGCCCCGATAGCGGGGGGATCGGCGGGGAGCTGTTTTTT
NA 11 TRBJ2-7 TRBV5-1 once CASSLAVEQYF TGCGCCAGCAGCTTGGCCGTCGAGCAGTACTTC
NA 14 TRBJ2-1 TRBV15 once CATSPGRIDNEQFF TGTGCCACCAGCCCAGGCCGTATAGACAATGAGCAGTTCTTC
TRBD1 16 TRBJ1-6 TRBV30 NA CAWSQIITGGNSPLHF TGTGCCTGGAGCCAGATTATTACAGGGGGGAATTCACCCCTCCACTTT